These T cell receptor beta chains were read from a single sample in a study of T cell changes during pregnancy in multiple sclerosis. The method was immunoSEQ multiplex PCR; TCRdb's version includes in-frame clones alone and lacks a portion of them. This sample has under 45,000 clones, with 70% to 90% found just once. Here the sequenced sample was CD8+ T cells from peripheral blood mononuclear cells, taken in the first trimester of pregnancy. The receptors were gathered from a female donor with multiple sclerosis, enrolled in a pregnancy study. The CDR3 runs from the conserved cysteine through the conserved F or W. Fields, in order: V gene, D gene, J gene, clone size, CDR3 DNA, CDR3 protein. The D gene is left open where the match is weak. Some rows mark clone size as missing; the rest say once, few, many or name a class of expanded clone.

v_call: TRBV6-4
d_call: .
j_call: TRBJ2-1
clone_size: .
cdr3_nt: TGTGCCAGCAGTGATCAATTCACCGGAGGCGCCTACAATGAGCAGTTCTTC
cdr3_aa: CASSDQFTGGAYNEQFF

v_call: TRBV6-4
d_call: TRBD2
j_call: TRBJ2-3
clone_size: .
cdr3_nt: TGTGCCAGCAGTGGCGTAGCGGGGGGGCCAGATACGCAGTATTTT
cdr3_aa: CASSGVAGGPDTQYF

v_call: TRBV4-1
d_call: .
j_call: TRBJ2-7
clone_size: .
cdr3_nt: TGCGCCAGCGGCCAAGAGGGCTGGGGGGTCCACGAGCAGTACTTC
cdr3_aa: CASGQEGWGVHEQYF

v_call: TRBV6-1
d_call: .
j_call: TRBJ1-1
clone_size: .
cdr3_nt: TGTGCCAGCACCTACGGGGGGAACACTGAAGCTTTCTTT
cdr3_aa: CASTYGGNTEAFF

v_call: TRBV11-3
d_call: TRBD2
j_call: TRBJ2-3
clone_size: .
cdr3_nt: TGTGCCAGCAGCCCCCGGACTAGCAGCACAGATACGCAGTATTTT
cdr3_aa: CASSPRTSSTDTQYF

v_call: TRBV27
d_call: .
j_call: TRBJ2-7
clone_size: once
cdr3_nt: TGTGCCAGCACCCCCTGCGAGCAGTACTTC
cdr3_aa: CASTPCEQYF

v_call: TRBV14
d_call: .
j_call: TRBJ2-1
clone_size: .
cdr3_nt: TGTGCCAGCAGCCAAGGCTTACTCCAAGAGCAGTTCTTC
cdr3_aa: CASSQGLLQEQFF

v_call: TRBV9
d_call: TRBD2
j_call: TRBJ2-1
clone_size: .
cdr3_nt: TGTGCCAGCAGCGTAGCGGGGGGGCCTGACAATGAGCAGTTCTTC
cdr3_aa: CASSVAGGPDNEQFF

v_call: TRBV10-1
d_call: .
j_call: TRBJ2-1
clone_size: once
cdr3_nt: TGCGCCAGCAGTGCCGGGAGCAATGAGCAGTTCTTC
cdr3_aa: CASSAGSNEQFF

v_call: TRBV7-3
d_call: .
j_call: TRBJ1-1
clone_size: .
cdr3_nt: TGTGCCAGCAGCTTAGGGGTAGGGGTTGGCACTGAAGCTTTCTTT
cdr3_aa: CASSLGVGVGTEAFF

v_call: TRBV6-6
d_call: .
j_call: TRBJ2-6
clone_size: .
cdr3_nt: TGTGCCAGCACCCAGGGCTCTGGGGCCAACGTCCTGACTTTC
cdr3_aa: CASTQGSGANVLTF

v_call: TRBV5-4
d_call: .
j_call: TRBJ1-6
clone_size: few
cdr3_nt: TGTGCCAGCAGCAGTCGACAGTCCTATAATTCACCCCTCCACTTT
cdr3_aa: CASSSRQSYNSPLHF

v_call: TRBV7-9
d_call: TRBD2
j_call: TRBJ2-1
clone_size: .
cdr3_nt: TGTGCCAGCAGCACCGGGACTAGCGGGGGGAATTACAATGAGCAGTTCTTC
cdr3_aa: CASSTGTSGGNYNEQFF

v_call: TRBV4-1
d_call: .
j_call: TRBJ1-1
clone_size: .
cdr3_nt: TGCGCCAGCACTTTAGGGGTGAACACTGAAGCTTTCTTT
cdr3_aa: CASTLGVNTEAFF

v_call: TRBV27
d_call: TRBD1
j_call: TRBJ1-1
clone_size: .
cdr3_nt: TGTGCCAGCAGCATACAGGGGCACACTGAAGCTTTCTTT
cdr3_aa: CASSIQGHTEAFF

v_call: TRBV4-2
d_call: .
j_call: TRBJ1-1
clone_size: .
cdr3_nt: TGTGCCAGCAGCCAAAGACAGTTTTCAGCCCCCACTGAAGCTTTCTTT
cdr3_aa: CASSQRQFSAPTEAFF

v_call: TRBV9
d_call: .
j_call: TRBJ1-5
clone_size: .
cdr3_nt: TGTGCCAGCACCCCGGGCGGGGGATTTGGGCAGCCCCAGCATTTT
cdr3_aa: CASTPGGGFGQPQHF

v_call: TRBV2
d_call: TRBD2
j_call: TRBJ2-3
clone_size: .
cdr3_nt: TGTGCCAGCAGGGGCGGCGGGGGGGTTATAGATACGCAGTATTTT
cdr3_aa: CASRGGGGVIDTQYF

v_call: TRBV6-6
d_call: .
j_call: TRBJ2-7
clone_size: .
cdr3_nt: TGTGCCAGCAGTTACGGGGAGGAGGGCTACGAGCAGTACTTC
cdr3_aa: CASSYGEEGYEQYF

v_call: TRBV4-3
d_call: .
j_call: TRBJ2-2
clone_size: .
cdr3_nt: TGCGCCAGCAGCCAAGAAGTCGCGGGGGAGCTGTTTTTT
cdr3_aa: CASSQEVAGELFF

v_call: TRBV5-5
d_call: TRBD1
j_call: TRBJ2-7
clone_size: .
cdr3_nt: TGTGCCAGCAGCTTAGACAGGGGCCCGAGGAGAGATGCCTACGAGCAGTACTTC
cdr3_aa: CASSLDRGPRRDAYEQYF

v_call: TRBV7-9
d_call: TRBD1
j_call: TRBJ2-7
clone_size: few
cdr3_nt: TGTGCCAGCAGCCGACCGGGACAGGGATCTTACGAGCAGTACTTC
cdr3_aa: CASSRPGQGSYEQYF

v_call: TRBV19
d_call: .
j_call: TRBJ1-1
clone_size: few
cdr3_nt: TGTGCCAGTAGTATCCAGGGGTACCCTGAAGCTTTCTTT
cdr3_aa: CASSIQGYPEAFF

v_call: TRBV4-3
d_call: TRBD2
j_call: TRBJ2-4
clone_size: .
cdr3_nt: TGCGCCAGCAGCCAAGATGGGGGGACTAGCGGGAAAAACATTCAGTACTTC
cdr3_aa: CASSQDGGTSGKNIQYF

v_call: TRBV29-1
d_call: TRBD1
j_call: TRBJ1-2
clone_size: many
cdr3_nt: TGCAGCGTCGAGACAGGGGGCTATGGCTACACCTTC
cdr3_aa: CSVETGGYGYTF

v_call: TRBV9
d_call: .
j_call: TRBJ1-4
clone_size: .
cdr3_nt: TGTGCCAGCAGTGACGGGTCTTTAAATGAAAAACTGTTTTTT
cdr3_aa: CASSDGSLNEKLFF

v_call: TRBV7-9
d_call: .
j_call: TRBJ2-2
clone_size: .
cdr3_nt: TGTGCCAGCAGCTCCGAGTGGAACACCGGGGAGCTGTTTTTT
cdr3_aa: CASSSEWNTGELFF